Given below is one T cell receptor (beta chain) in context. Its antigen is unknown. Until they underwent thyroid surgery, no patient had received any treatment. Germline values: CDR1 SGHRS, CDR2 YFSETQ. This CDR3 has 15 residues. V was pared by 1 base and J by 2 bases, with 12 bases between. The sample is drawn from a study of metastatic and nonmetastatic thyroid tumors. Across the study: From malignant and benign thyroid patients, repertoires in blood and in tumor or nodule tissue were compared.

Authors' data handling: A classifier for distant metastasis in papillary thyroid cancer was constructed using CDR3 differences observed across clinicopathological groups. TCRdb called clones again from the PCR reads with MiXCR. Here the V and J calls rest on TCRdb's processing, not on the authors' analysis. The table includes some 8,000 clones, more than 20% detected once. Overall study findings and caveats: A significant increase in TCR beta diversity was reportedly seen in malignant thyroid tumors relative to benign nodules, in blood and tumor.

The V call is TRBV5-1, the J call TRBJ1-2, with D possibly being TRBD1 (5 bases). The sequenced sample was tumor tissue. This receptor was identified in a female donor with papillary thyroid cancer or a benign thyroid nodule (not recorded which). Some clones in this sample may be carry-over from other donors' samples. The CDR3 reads CASSLSPGLNYGYTF. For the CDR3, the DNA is TGCGCCAGCAGCTTGTCTCCAGGGCTAAACTATGGCTACACCTTC.